This T cell receptor (beta chain) was identified during a study of T cells in narcolepsy. Data came from immunoSEQ multiplex PCR; TCRdb stores just in-frame clones and leaves some out. In the table there are approximately 22,000 clones, about 60% of which are singletons. This clone has a handful of counts. Per germline, CDR1 LNHDA and CDR2 SQIVND (reference sequence). Between the trimmed V and J ends, which lost 3 bases and 0 bases, there was a span of 11 bases. This CDR3 comprises 15 residues. The J gene is TRBJ2-5, the V gene TRBV19, with D unresolved. The source is a human donor in good health. Sequenced sample: memory (CD45RA-) CD4+ T cells from blood. The CDR3 region is CASSIRVRYQETQYF. The CDR3 nucleotides read TGTGCCAGTAGTATTAGGGTCAGGTACCAAGAGACCCAGTACTTC.